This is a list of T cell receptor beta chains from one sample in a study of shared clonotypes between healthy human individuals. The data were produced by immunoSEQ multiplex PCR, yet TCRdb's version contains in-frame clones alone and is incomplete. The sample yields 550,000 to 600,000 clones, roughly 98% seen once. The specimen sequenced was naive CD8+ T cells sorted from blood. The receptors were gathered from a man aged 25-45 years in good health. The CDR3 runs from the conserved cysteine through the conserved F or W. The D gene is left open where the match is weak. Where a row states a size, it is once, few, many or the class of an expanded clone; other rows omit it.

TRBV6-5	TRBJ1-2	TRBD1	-	CASSYRGYYGYTF	TGTGCCAGCAGCTACAGGGGGTACTATGGCTACACCTTC
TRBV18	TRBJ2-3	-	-	CASSPPVVPAESGADTQYF	TGTGCCAGCTCACCACCGGTTGTCCCAGCGGAAAGCGGCGCAGATACGCAGTATTTT
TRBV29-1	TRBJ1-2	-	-	CSVEMGYTF	TGCAGCGTTGAAATGGGCTACACCTTC
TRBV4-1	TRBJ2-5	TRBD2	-	CASSQVRERQETQYF	TGCGCCAGCAGCCAAGTGCGGGAGCGCCAAGAGACCCAGTACTTC
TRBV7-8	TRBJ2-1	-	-	CASSFNSLQYEQFF	TGTGCCAGCAGCTTTAACAGCTTACAATATGAGCAGTTCTTC
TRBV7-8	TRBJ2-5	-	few	CASSSLNRDAQETQYF	TGTGCCAGCAGCTCGCTTAACCGGGACGCCCAAGAGACCCAGTACTTC
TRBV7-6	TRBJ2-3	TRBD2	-	CASSLLAASTDTQYF	TGTGCCAGCAGCTTACTAGCGGCTAGCACAGATACGCAGTATTTT
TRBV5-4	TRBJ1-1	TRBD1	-	CASSYRDRVNTEAFF	TGTGCCAGCAGCTACCGGGACAGGGTGAACACTGAAGCTTTCTTT
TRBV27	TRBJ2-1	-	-	CASSLGRAGVPNEQFF	TGTGCCAGCAGTTTAGGACGGGCAGGGGTTCCGAATGAGCAGTTCTTC
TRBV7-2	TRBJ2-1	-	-	CASSLGGGNEQLF	TGTGCCAGCAGCTTAGGTGGGGGCAATGAGCAGCTCTTC
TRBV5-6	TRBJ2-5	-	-	CASSLIINGQETQYF	TGTGCCAGCAGCTTGATTATCAACGGCCAAGAGACCCAGTACTTC
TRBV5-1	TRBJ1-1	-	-	CASSLPGRVGEAFF	TGCGCCAGCAGCCTCCCAGGGAGAGTGGGTGAAGCTTTCTTT
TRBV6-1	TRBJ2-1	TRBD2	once	CASSELLADNEQFF	TGTGCCAGCAGTGAATTACTAGCGGACAATGAGCAGTTCTTC
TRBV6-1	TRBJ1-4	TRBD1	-	CASSGPQGAVWEKLFF	TGTGCCAGCAGTGGTCCGCAGGGGGCAGTGTGGGAAAAACTGTTTTTT
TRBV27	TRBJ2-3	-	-	CASSLPSLLGSPLDTQYF	TGTGCCAGCAGTTTACCCTCACTTCTAGGATCCCCCCTGGATACGCAGTATTTT
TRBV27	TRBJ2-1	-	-	CASSRPGPAANEQFF	TGTGCCAGCAGTCGGCCGGGCCCAGCGGCCAATGAGCAGTTCTTC
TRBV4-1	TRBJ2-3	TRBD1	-	CASSQGVLGQGTDTQYF	TGCGCCAGCAGCCAAGGAGTTCTGGGACAGGGGACAGATACGCAGTATTTT
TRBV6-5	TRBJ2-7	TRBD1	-	CASSPRTGKNEQYF	TGTGCCAGCAGTCCGAGGACAGGGAAAAACGAGCAGTACTTC
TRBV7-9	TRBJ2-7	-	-	CASSPWTAPYEQYF	TGTGCCAGCAGCCCGTGGACCGCTCCATACGAGCAGTACTTC
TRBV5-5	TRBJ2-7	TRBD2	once	CASSLGGTSGYEQYF	TGTGCCAGCAGCCTAGGGGGGACTAGCGGGTACGAGCAGTACTTC
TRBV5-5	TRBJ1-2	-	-	CASSLRSLGHYGYTF	TGTGCCAGCAGCTTGAGGTCGCTGGGGCACTATGGCTACACCTTC
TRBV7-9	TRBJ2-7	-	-	CASSLSEAFFYEQYF	TGTGCCAGCAGCTTGAGTGAGGCGTTCTTCTACGAGCAGTACTTC
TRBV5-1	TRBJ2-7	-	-	CASSLGGFSYEQYF	TGCGCCAGCAGCTTGGGAGGGTTCTCCTACGAGCAGTACTTC
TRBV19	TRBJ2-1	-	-	CASSTRRASNEQFF	TGTGCCAGTAGCACTCGTAGGGCCAGCAATGAGCAGTTCTTC
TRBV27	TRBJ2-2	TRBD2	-	CASSFRGSSGKLTGELFF	TGTGCCAGCAGTTTTAGGGGTTCTAGCGGGAAGCTCACCGGGGAGCTGTTTTTT
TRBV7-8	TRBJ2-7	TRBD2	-	CASSSTTSGSYEQYF	TGTGCCAGCAGCTCCACAACTAGCGGGAGCTACGAGCAGTACTTC
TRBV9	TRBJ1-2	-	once	CASSVRDLDNYGYTF	TGTGCCAGCAGCGTAAGAGACCTGGATAACTATGGCTACACCTTC
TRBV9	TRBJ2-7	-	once	CASSRDPYEQYF	TGTGCCAGCAGCAGGGACCCCTACGAGCAGTACTTC
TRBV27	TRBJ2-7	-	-	CASSFAAGDEQYF	TGTGCCAGCAGTTTTGCAGCCGGTGACGAGCAGTACTTC
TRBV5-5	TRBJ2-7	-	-	CASSLGIAREQYF	TGTGCCAGCAGCTTGGGGATAGCGCGAGAGCAGTACTTC
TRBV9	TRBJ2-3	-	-	CASSDGPTDTQYF	TGTGCCAGCAGCGACGGGCCCACAGATACGCAGTATTTT
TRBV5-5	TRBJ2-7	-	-	CASRTGVGEIYEQYF	TGTGCCAGCAGAACCGGAGTAGGAGAGATCTACGAGCAGTACTTC
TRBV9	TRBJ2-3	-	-	CASSAWEAGPETDTQYF	TGTGCCAGCAGCGCCTGGGAGGCGGGACCTGAAACAGATACGCAGTATTTT
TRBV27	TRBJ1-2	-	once	CASSLSRGGVYGYTF	TGTGCCAGCAGTTTATCAAGAGGGGGGGTCTATGGCTACACCTTC
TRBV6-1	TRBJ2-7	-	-	CASRTGLYEQYF	TGTGCCAGCAGGACAGGACTCTACGAGCAGTACTTC
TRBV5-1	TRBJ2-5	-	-	CASSLLRGPGETQYF	TGCGCCAGCAGCTTACTCAGGGGCCCGGGAGAGACCCAGTACTTC
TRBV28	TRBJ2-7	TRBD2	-	CASSLAGGNYEQYF	TGTGCCAGCAGTTTAGCGGGAGGAAACTACGAGCAGTACTTC
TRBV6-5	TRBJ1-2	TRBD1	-	CASSYSGQLNYGYTF	TGTGCCAGCAGTTACTCGGGACAGCTGAACTATGGCTACACCTTC
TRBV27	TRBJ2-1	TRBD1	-	CASSLTGVNEQFF	TGTGCCAGCAGTTTAACAGGGGTTAATGAGCAGTTCTTC
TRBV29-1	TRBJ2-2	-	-	CSVGGNTGELFF	TGCAGCGTTGGCGGGAACACCGGGGAGCTGTTTTTT
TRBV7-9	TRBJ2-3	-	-	CASSLPDGTEYTSTDTQYF	TGTGCCAGCAGCTTGCCAGATGGGACTGAGTACACTAGCACAGATACGCAGTATTTT